Presented here are 9 T cell receptor beta chains from one specimen sequenced in a study of blood T cell repertoires in COVID-19. Repertoires were generated with immunoSEQ multiplex PCR, while TCRdb's copy carries only in-frame clones and drops some. Among 65,000 to 85,000 clones listed, 88% were seen once. Sequenced sample: peripheral blood. The receptors stem from a human donor in a cohort sampled during active COVID-19.

The chain carries TRBV9 and TRBJ1-1, with a weak D call TRBD1 (5 bases). Per germline, CDR1 SGDLS and CDR2 YYNGEE. The CDR3 runs 14 residues. Trimming took off 0 bases at V and 4 bases at J, with 10 bases between the two ends. CDR3 coding DNA: TGTGCCAGCAGCGTAGGTCAGGGAAGCACTGAAGCTTTCTTT. It specifies CASSVGQGSTEAFF.

J is TRBJ2-3 and V is TRBV29-1; 11 nucleotides line up with TRBD2. Germline values: CDR1 SQVTM, CDR2 ANQGSEA. Trimming took 5 bases from V and 2 from J; bases not matched to a gene: 6. The CDR3 is made up of 15 amino acids. The CDR3 region is CSVTTSGATTDTQYF. The CDR3 DNA sequence: TGCAGCGTTACGACTAGCGGGGCCACCACAGATACGCAGTATTTT.

This clone has just a few counts. This sequence joins TRBV5-6 and TRBJ1-6, with D tentatively TRBD1 (5 bases). CDR3 length: 13 amino acids. Germline loops: CDR1 SGHDT, CDR2 YYEEEE. The germline V and J ends were trimmed by 3 bases and 16 bases, with 17 bases remaining between them. In nucleotides, the CDR3 is TGTGCCAGCAGCTCGGGAGACAGTTTTCCACTCCACTTT. It encodes CASSSGDSFPLHF.

The chain couples TRBV21-1 to TRBJ2-1; the tabulated D call, TRBD2, remains unverified against the DNA. TRBV21-1 is recorded as a pseudogene. The CDR3 covers 18 residues. The DNA for the CDR3 is TGTGCCAGCAGCAAAGGAAAAGTCGGGACTAGGGGCTACAATGAGCAGTTCTTC. This translates into CASSKGKVGTRGYNEQFF.

The rearrangement joins TRBV7-2 to TRBJ2-2, with TRBD1 matching over 9 bases. J was trimmed by 7 bases and V by 2 bases; bases with no gene match: 14. The CDR3 is 18 residues long. Germline assignment: CDR1 SGHTA and CDR2 FQGNSA. The CDR3 bases are TGTGCCAGCAGCTTATCATCAACAGGACAGGGGAGAGGCGGGGAGCTGTTTTTT. Translated: CASSLSSTGQGRGGELFF.

CDR3 region: CASSPAGTYEQYF. CDR3 bases: TGTGCCAGCTCACCAGCAGGGACCTACGAGCAGTACTTC. The chain combines TRBV18 with TRBJ2-7, with a tentative D call TRBD1 (5 bases). Germline CDR1 KGHSH, CDR2 LQKENI. There are 13 residues in the CDR3. Trimming removed 2 bases at V and 2 bases at J, with 7 bases between.

The chain has TRBV11-2 and TRBJ2-1, with 9 bases identical to TRBD2. From germline, CDR1 is SGHAT and CDR2 FQNNGV. The CDR3 extends over 17 amino acids. The V gene end was trimmed by 3 bases and the J gene end by 6 bases; junction bases not matched to a gene: 12. Written as DNA, the CDR3 is TGTGCCAGCAGCTTCCCCGGTGCGGGAGGGCCGATCAATGAGCAGTTCTTC. Translating it yields CASSFPGAGGPINEQFF.

The rearrangement uses TRBV18 and TRBJ2-5, with D possibly matching TRBD2 (5 bases). This CDR3 has 15 residues. Germline V gene sequence: CDR1 KGHSH, CDR2 LQKENI. V lost 5 bases and J lost 4, with 17 bases in between. The CDR3 DNA follows: TGTGCCAGCTCATGGGAAACTAGAGGCGGAGAGACCCAGTACTTC. Its translation: CASSWETRGGETQYF.

The V call is TRBV18, the J call TRBJ2-1; possibly TRBD1 for D (5 bases). This CDR3 has 15 amino acids. V lost 3 bases, J lost 7 bases, and 16 bases lay in between. The germline V gene encodes CDR1 KGHSH and CDR2 LQKENI. In DNA, the CDR3 is TGTGCCAGCTCACCGGCCAGGGAAATGCGGAATGAGCAGTTCTTC. Its translation: CASSPAREMRNEQFF. Using reference TRBV18 and TRBJ2-1 for the parts outside the CDR3, the full variable domain is NAGVMQNPRHLVRRRGQEARLRCSPMKGHSHVYWYRQLPEEGLKFMVYLQKENIIDESGMPKERFSAEFPKEGPSILRIQQVVRGDSAAYFCASSPAREMRNEQFFGPGTRLTVL.